This T cell receptor (beta chain) came from a study of CD8 T cells in Susac syndrome. Reverse transcription of roughly 0.45 to 1 ug RNA used random hexamers. Amplification of TCR beta CDR3 used immunoSEQ multiplex PCR across 54 Vbeta and 13 Jbeta. TCRdb processed the immunoSEQ multiplex PCR reads anew with MiXCR; each CDR3 protein has one entry. The top ten hold approximately 0.13% of the sample, which has a few hundred thousand distinct CDR3 sequences, 80% to 95% seen once. From blood CD8+ and CD4+ T cells, TCR beta sequences were generated. The multiple sclerosis controls were treatment-naive patients, and their relapsing-remitting disease was stable or active. FACS was used to enrich TEMRA cells, whereas the CD8+ and CD4+ T cells were obtained by negative isolation. The source material was CD8+ T cells from PBMCs. The source is a human donor with multiple sclerosis.

Here the CDR3 DNA reads TGTGCCAGCAGCCAAGATATTTTCGAGGGGGCCTACAATGAGCAGTTCTTC. The encoded protein is CASSQDIFEGAYNEQFF. The gene calls are TRBV4-2 and TRBJ2-1; D is perhaps TRBD1 (6 bases). Germline V gene sequence: CDR1 LGHNA, CDR2 YNFKEQ. The CDR3 length is 17 residues. Between the trimmed V and J ends, which lost 0 bases and 2 bases, there was a span of 14 bases.